These 21 T cell receptor beta chains were all obtained from the same sample, sequenced in a study of T cell repertoires in cytomegalovirus infection. Each CDR3 protein gets one entry after TCRdb re-called the reads with MiXCR. The sample records about 830,000 distinct CDR3 sequences, about 33% being singletons. The antigens these receptors bind are not known. Sequenced material: cultured CD8+ T cells from PBMCs, taken from culture after CMV antigen stimulation. The receptor source for this set is a human donor in good health (CMV status not recorded). Some clones in this sample may be carry-over from other donors' samples.

This clonotype was recorded many times. The chain is built from TRBV7-6 and TRBJ2-1, with D possibly matching TRBD2 (7 bases). The CDR3 contains 14 residues. Looked up from germline, CDR1 is SGHVS and CDR2 is FNYEAQ. V was cut by 8 bases and J by 5 bases, with 16 bases left in between. The CDR3 region is CASSAGAFNNEQFF. For the CDR3, the DNA is TGTGCCAGCTCGGCGGGGGCCTTTAACAATGAGCAGTTCTTC.

The V and J genes are TRBV27 and TRBJ1-1; no reliable D call. The CDR3 extends over 11 amino acids. The germline V gene has CDR1 MNHEY and CDR2 SMNVEV (reference sequence). V was clipped by 8 bases and J by 11 bases, with 15 bases between them. In nucleotides, the CDR3 is TGTGCCAGCGGCTTTGGGGTCGAGGCTTTCTTT. The encoded protein is CASGFGVEAFF.

This chain joins TRBV12-3 or TRBV12-4 and TRBJ2-1; TRBD2 is a possible D gene (7 bases). Trimming took 3 bases from V and 14 from J, leaving 17 bases between them. This CDR3 region has 13 residues. The CDR3 nucleotides read TGTGCCAGCAGTTTGGGGGGGGCTAGAAGTGAGTTCTTC. This gives the protein CASSLGGARSEFF.

This clonotype appeared a single time. V is TRBV6-2 or TRBV6-3 and J is TRBJ2-7, with 7 bases lining up with TRBD1. Looked up from germline, CDR1 is MNHEY and CDR2 is SVGEGT. V shed 6 bases and J 1 base; nucleotides not matched to a gene: 6. This CDR3 has 14 amino acids. CDR3 DNA: TGTGCCAGCAGCTACGGGGACAGTTCCTACGAGCAGTACGTC. This gives the protein CASSYGDSSYEQYV.

In this sample, this clonotype turned up a few times. J is TRBJ1-1 and V is TRBV2; no definite D call. Germline V CDR1 and CDR2: SNHLY, FYNNEI. The CDR3 runs to 14 residues. V lost 2 bases, J lost 7 bases, and 14 bases lay in between. CDR3 nucleotides: TGTGCCAGCAGTGAATCCGGCTCCTTGGGTGAAGCTTTCTTT. This gives the protein CASSESGSLGEAFF.

The sample holds many counts of this clonotype. The V gene is TRBV7-8, the J gene TRBJ2-3, with TRBD1 as a possible D gene (6 bases). Germline CDR1 SGHVS, CDR2 FQNEAQ. Trimming pared 3 bases from V and 6 bases from J, leaving 19 bases between. This CDR3 is 16 amino acids long. This chain's CDR3 is CASSFPATGPRDTQYF. CDR3 coding DNA: TGTGCCAGCAGCTTTCCGGCAACAGGGCCGCGGGATACGCAGTATTTT.

The genes are TRBV20-1 and TRBJ2-5; possible D gene TRBD2, 6 bases. Germline V lookup: CDR1 DFQATT, CDR2 SNEGSKA (reference sequence). V was pared by 0 bases and J by 5 bases, with 13 bases between. CDR3 length equals 14 residues. The CDR3, as DNA: TGCAGTGCTAGAGATCAACTAGCTGAGGAGACCCAGTACTTC. It encodes CSARDQLAEETQYF.

The chain links TRBV24-1 to TRBJ1-1, with D perhaps matching TRBD1 (6 bases). Germline CDR1 KGHDR, CDR2 SFDVKD. V lost 10 bases and J 2 bases, leaving 13 bases between the germline ends. This CDR3 contains 13 residues. CDR3 bases: TGTGCCACTCAACAGGGACCCAACACTGAAGCTTTCTTT. It specifies CATQQGPNTEAFF.

This clonotype came up a few times. In DNA, the CDR3 is TGTGCCACCAGCAGTAGTACAGCTAGCAATCAGCCCCAGCATTTT. Encoded protein: CATSSSTASNQPQHF. The chain combines TRBV15 with TRBJ1-5; D gene uncertain. Trimming pared 3 bases from V and 0 bases from J, leaving 9 bases between. This CDR3 has 15 amino acids. CDR1 and CDR2 (germline): LNHNV, YYDKDF (reference sequence).

The rearrangement joins TRBV6-6 to TRBJ2-7; D not resolved. V lost 5 bases and J lost 3, with 8 bases in between. In germline, CDR1 is MNHNY, CDR2 SVGAGI (reference sequence). This CDR3 spans 12 amino acids. CDR3 region: CASSPDIYEQYV. The CDR3 DNA reads TGTGCCAGCAGTCCCGACATCTACGAGCAGTACGTC.

The chain is built from TRBV7-6 and TRBJ1-1; perhaps TRBD1 as D (5 bases). The CDR3 length is 14 residues. In germline, CDR1 is SGHVS, CDR2 FNYEAQ. V lost 5 bases, J lost 6 bases, and 16 bases lay in between. In DNA, the CDR3 is TGTGCCAGCAGCCTACACGGGGGAGGTCCTGAAGCTTTCTTT. This translates into CASSLHGGGPEAFF.

The chain joins TRBV15 to TRBJ1-5; D remains unclear. The germline CDR1 and CDR2 sequences are LNHNV and YYDKDF (reference sequence). V was pared by 2 bases and J by 1 base, with 6 bases between. The CDR3 contains 14 residues. The CDR3 DNA sequence: TGTGCCACCAGCAGACTAGGGAGCAATCAGCCCCAGCATTTT. Amino acid sequence: CATSRLGSNQPQHF.

For this clonotype: The junction does not match germline at one end; this may be a read error. The chain employs TRBV11-3 and TRBJ2-3; D possibly corresponds to TRBD2 (6 bases). The CDR3 spans 15 residues. Germline assignment: CDR1 SGHNT and CDR2 YENEEA. Here the CDR3 DNA reads TGTGCCAACAGCTTAGGGGACTCTTACACAGATACGCAGTATTTT. Translating it yields CANSLGDSYTDTQYF.

The chain carries TRBV5-6 and TRBJ2-7, with D perhaps matching TRBD1 (5 bases). V lost 5 bases and J lost 4, with 13 bases in between. Germline values: CDR1 SGHDT, CDR2 YYEEEE. This CDR3 is 13 amino acids long. CDR3: CASSKTARYEQYV. CDR3 DNA sequence: TGTGCCAGCAGTAAGACAGCCCGTTACGAGCAGTACGTC.

This clonotype occurred a few times. The chain couples TRBV10-2 to TRBJ2-2; D not resolved. The V gene's germline CDR1 is WSHSY and CDR2 SAAADI. Trimming shortened V by 3 bases and J by 7 bases, and 3 bases separated the two germline ends. CDR3 size: 11 residues. CDR3 DNA: TGCGCCAGCAGTGAAAACGGGGAGCTGTTTTTT. Its translation is CASSENGELFF.

The chain employs TRBV2 and TRBJ1-1; no definite D call. Trimming removed 2 bases at V and 1 base at J, with 17 bases between. The CDR3 sequence is 17 residues long. Germline V gives CDR1 SNHLY, CDR2 FYNNEI. The DNA of the CDR3 is TGTGCCAGCAGTGAATCCCCCTTTAGGTCCACGAACACTGAAGCTTTCTTT. This translates into CASSESPFRSTNTEAFF.

There are a few counts of this clonotype. This sequence joins TRBV7-6 and TRBJ2-7, with D perhaps TRBD1 (5 bases). Looked up from germline, CDR1 is SGHVS and CDR2 is FNYEAQ. This CDR3 is 19 amino acids long. Between the trimmed V and J ends, which lost 1 base and 3 bases, there was a span of 25 bases. CDR3 bases: TGTGCCAGCAGCTTAGACAGTATCTGGGGCAGGGAACGTGGCTACGAGCAGTACTTC. Its protein product is CASSLDSIWGRERGYEQYF.

The rearrangement links TRBV28 to TRBJ1-2; 7 nucleotides agree with TRBD1. The CDR3 spans 14 residues. Germline CDR1 MDHEN, CDR2 SYDVKM. V dropped 6 bases and J dropped 3; count of bases not matched to a gene: 7. The CDR3 protein is CASRAGTVYYGYTF. Written as DNA, the CDR3 is TGTGCCAGCAGAGCCGGGACAGTTTACTATGGCTACACCTTC.

The chain links TRBV7-6 to TRBJ2-2; D perhaps matches TRBD2 (5 bases). CDR3 length equals 16 residues. V lost 2 bases and J 1 base, leaving 11 bases between the germline ends. CDR1 SGHVS and CDR2 FNYEAQ come from the germline V gene. The CDR3 DNA reads TGTGCCAGCAGCTTAATCGAGAGCGGGAACACCGGGGAGCTGTTTTTT. This encodes CASSLIESGNTGELFF.

The CDR3 is CASSLRTGGANGYTF. The CDR3 nucleotides are TGTGCCAGCAGCTTAAGGACAGGGGGCGCGAATGGCTACACCTTC. J is TRBJ1-2 and V is TRBV5-4; 11 bases align to TRBD1. The CDR3 loop spans 15 amino acids. V shed 2 bases, J shed 6 bases, and the junction held 6 bases outside the gene matches. Germline values: CDR1 SGHNT, CDR2 YYREEE (reference sequence).

Points on this clonotype: At one of its ends the junction is not consistent with the germline gene, which may arise from a read error. V gene TRBV12-3 or TRBV12-4 combines with J gene TRBJ1-6, with D unclear. There are 15 residues in the CDR3. The CDR3 nucleotides are TGTGTCAGCAGTCCGGGGAGCTCCTATAATTCACCCCTCCACTTT. The encoded protein is CVSSPGSSYNSPLHF.